Listed here is a single T cell receptor beta chain. This record comes from a study of cytomegalovirus exposure and HLA in healthy donors. Trimming cost V 5 bases and J 8 bases, with 18 bases left between them. Looked up from germline, CDR1 is SGHTA and CDR2 is FQGNSA. CDR3 size: 15 residues. The PCR employed 60 Vbeta primers together with 13 Jbeta primers. Clones were read by immunoSEQ multiplex PCR, and TCRdb kept only the in-frame ones, dropping some. The data show 55,000 to 80,000 clones, 80% to 90% seen once. This TCR came from a woman under 40 in good health and CMV-seronegative. This chain joins TRBV7-2 and TRBJ1-4; tentative D call: TRBD1 (5 bases). The sequencing sample was made of PBMCs. CDR3 nucleotide sequence: TGTGCCAGCAGCCCGAGACCGGGACTCGAAGAAAAACTGTTTTTT. It translates to CASSPRPGLEEKLFF.